These 27 T cell receptor beta chains originate from one sample sequenced in a study of cytomegalovirus exposure and HLA in healthy donors. In the PCR, 60 Vbeta and 13 Jbeta primers were used. Clones were read by immunoSEQ multiplex PCR, and TCRdb kept only the in-frame ones, dropping some. The sample includes 95,000 to 110,000 clones, about 79% of them seen just once. Specimen: PBMCs. Every receptor here comes from a man in his 60s in good health and CMV-seropositive.

J is TRBJ1-1 and V is TRBV5-4, with TRBD1 as a possible D gene (5 bases). Germline assignment: CDR1 SGHNT and CDR2 YYREEE (reference sequence). The CDR3 runs to 16 residues. V gave up 5 bases and J gave up 4 bases, with 21 bases separating them. CDR3 coding DNA: TGTGCCAGCAGTCCGATCGGGGTTCGCGGGGGCACTGAAGCTTTCTTT. Amino acids: CASSPIGVRGGTEAFF. The full variable domain, in which reference TRBV5-4 and TRBJ1-1 provide the parts outside the CDR3, is ETGVTQSPTHLIKTRGQQVTLRCSSQSGHNTVSWYQQALGQGPQFIFQYYREEENGRGNFPPRFSGLQFPNYSSELNVNALELDDSALYLCASSPIGVRGGTEAFFGQGTRLTVV.

This chain links TRBV10-2 with TRBJ1-1; TRBD1 matches 8 bases. Per the germline V gene, CDR1 is WSHSY and CDR2 is SAAADI. Germline trimming cut 3 bases from V and 0 bases from J; bases unmatched to any gene: 18. The CDR3 runs to 20 residues. The CDR3 region is CASSDPGTGHQLALNTEAFF. In DNA form, the CDR3 reads TGCGCCAGCAGTGACCCCGGGACAGGCCACCAATTGGCCTTGAACACTGAAGCTTTCTTT.

The count of this clone is one. The rearrangement uses TRBV7-9 and TRBJ1-2, with TRBD1 matching over 8 bases. The CDR3 consists of 16 residues. The germline gives CDR1 SEHNR, CDR2 FQNEAQ (reference sequence). J lost 5 bases, V lost 4 bases, and 12 bases had no gene match. The CDR3 coding sequence is TGTGCCAGCAGCTACCGCCAGACAGGGGCAGGGTATGGCTACACCTTC. Translated: CASSYRQTGAGYGYTF.

The chain links TRBV27 to TRBJ2-4, with a tentative D call TRBD2 (6 bases). V lost 5 bases and J lost 0, with 17 bases in between. This CDR3 comprises 17 residues. In germline, CDR1 is MNHEY, CDR2 SMNVEV (reference sequence). The CDR3 sequence is CASSRVGGGKAKNIQYF. CDR3 sequence (DNA): TGTGCCAGCAGTCGGGTTGGGGGAGGAAAAGCCAAAAACATTCAGTACTTC.

This chain links TRBV9 with TRBJ2-3; no clear D gene. CDR3 length: 15 residues. The V gene lost 0 bases and the J gene lost 2 bases, with 10 bases spanning the gap. Germline V gives CDR1 SGDLS, CDR2 YYNGEE. The CDR3 sequence: CASSVAHGFTDTQYF. DNA for the CDR3: TGTGCCAGCAGCGTAGCTCACGGGTTCACAGATACGCAGTATTTT.

V usage is TRBV5-5 and J usage is TRBJ2-3, with D possibly TRBD2 on 5 matching bases. This CDR3 is 15 amino acids long. With 0 bases removed from V and 0 bases from J, the gap between germline ends came to 8 bases. Germline CDR1 reads SGHKS; CDR2 reads YYEKEE (reference sequence). The CDR3 here is CASSLAGDSTDTQYF. The CDR3 DNA sequence: TGTGCCAGCAGCTTGGCCGGGGATAGCACAGATACGCAGTATTTT. The full variable domain, completed using reference TRBV5-5 and TRBJ2-3, is DAGVTQSPTHLIKTRGQQVTLRCSPISGHKSVSWYQQVLGQGPQFIFQYYEKEERGRGNFPDRFSARQFPNYSSELNVNALLLGDSALYLCASSLAGDSTDTQYFGPGTRLTVL.

Points on this clone: Other DNA sequences within the sample encode an identical CDR3. V is TRBV10-3 and J is TRBJ2-7, with TRBD1 matching 7 bases. The J segment lost 1 base and the V segment lost 7 bases, leaving 10 bases of the junction unmatched. This CDR3 spans 15 amino acids. CDR1 is ENHRY, CDR2 SYGVKD, per germline. The CDR3 DNA reads TGTGCCATCAAGGCGGACAGGCTCTCATCCTACGAGCAGTACTTC. Amino acids: CAIKADRLSSYEQYF.

On this clone itself: The identical CDR3 is also encoded by other nucleotide sequences in the sample. J is TRBJ2-1 and V is TRBV6-5, with D possibly being TRBD2 (6 bases). This CDR3 region has 15 residues. Trimming pared 6 bases from V and 0 bases from J, leaving 12 bases between. Germline loops: CDR1 MNHEY, CDR2 SVGAGI. CDR3 sequence (DNA): TGTGCCAGCAGCCCGGACGGGAGCTCCTACAATGAGCAGTTCTTC. Translating gives CASSPDGSSYNEQFF.

The rearrangement uses TRBV5-4 and TRBJ2-1, with D perhaps TRBD2 (6 bases). The CDR3 runs 16 residues. V was shortened by 3 bases and J by 1 base, with 14 bases between the two germline ends. The germline V gene encodes CDR1 SGHNT and CDR2 YYREEE (reference sequence). The CDR3 coding sequence is TGTGCCAGCAGCTCGTTAGGCGGGGAGTCCTACAATGAGCAGTTCTTC. This encodes CASSSLGGESYNEQFF.

The chain uses TRBV7-7 and TRBJ1-4; 8 bases map to TRBD1. The CDR3 has 19 residues. V gave up 5 bases and J gave up 2 bases; unmatched junction bases: 16. The germline V gene encodes CDR1 SSHAT and CDR2 FNYEAQ (reference sequence). In DNA, the CDR3 is TGTGCCAGCAGCCCCCCTGGACAGGGAAAAGGGAGGACTAATGAAAAACTGTTTTTT. This sequence encodes CASSPPGQGKGRTNEKLFF.

V usage is TRBV9 and J usage is TRBJ2-2, with 7 bases that match TRBD1. Germline values: CDR1 SGDLS, CDR2 YYNGEE. Trimming removed 4 bases from V and 2 bases from J; junction bases left unmatched: 14. The CDR3 consists of 18 residues. CDR3 in DNA: TGTGCCAGCAGCCCCCAGTTGAAACAGGGGAGTAACACCGGGGAGCTGTTTTTT. Protein sequence: CASSPQLKQGSNTGELFF.

For the CDR3, the DNA is TGTGCCAGCAGTCTACCGTTTAACGGGGGAGGGGCTGAGCAGTACTTC. Amino acids: CASSLPFNGGGAEQYF. The chain uses TRBV27 and TRBJ2-7; TRBD2 matches 7 bases. After removal of 5 bases from V and 7 bases from J, the junction contained 17 bases not matched to a gene. Germline CDR1 reads MNHEY; CDR2 reads SMNVEV (reference sequence). This CDR3 has 16 amino acids.

This clone occurred once. The chain has TRBV13 and TRBJ2-5; the D gene is possibly TRBD2 (6 bases). Germline loops: CDR1 PRHDT, CDR2 FYEKMQ (reference sequence). V lost 4 bases and J lost 5, with 11 bases in between. The CDR3 runs to 13 residues. This chain's CDR3 is CASSSRGGETQYF. In DNA form, the CDR3 reads TGTGCCAGCAGCTCCCGAGGAGGGGAGACCCAGTACTTC.

This clone was picked up a small number of times. J is TRBJ1-1 and V is TRBV4-3; maybe TRBD1 (5 bases). Per the germline V gene, CDR1 is LGHNA and CDR2 is YSLEER. The germline V and J ends were trimmed by 5 bases and 3 bases, with 13 bases remaining between them. The length of the CDR3 is 14 residues. The CDR3 bases are TGCGCCAGCAGCACCTTGGCGGGGGACACTGAAGCTTTCTTT. Translated: CASSTLAGDTEAFF.

This chain uses TRBV30 with TRBJ1-4, with unresolved D. Trimming left V 4 bases short and J 8 bases short, with 14 bases between. Germline V gives CDR1 GTSNPN, CDR2 SVGIG (reference sequence). CDR3 size: 13 residues. CDR3 in amino acids: CAWKRGSGEKLFF. The CDR3 DNA reads TGTGCCTGGAAAAGAGGGAGCGGGGAAAAACTGTTTTTT.

The CDR3 DNA reads TGTGCCACCTCACTCTTAGGGTTCGGGAGCTGGGGGGAGTGGTTCTTC. As protein: CATSLLGFGSWGEWFF. The chain couples TRBV7-9 to TRBJ2-1; TRBD2 might be the D (6 bases). The CDR3 length is 16 residues. Per the germline V gene, CDR1 is SEHNR and CDR2 is FQNEAQ (reference sequence). The V and J ends lost 10 bases and 15 bases respectively, with 34 bases between them. Combining the CDR3 with reference TRBV7-9 and TRBJ2-1 gives the whole variable domain DTGVSQNPRHKITKRGQNVTFRCDPISEHNRLYWYRQTLGQGPEFLTYFQNEAQLEKSRLLSDRFSAERPKGSFSTLEIQRTEQGDSAMYLCATSLLGFGSWGEWFFGPGTRLTVL.

The chain has TRBV7-3 and TRBJ2-1; 7 bases agree with TRBD1. The CDR3 has 16 amino acids. Trimming at V came to 5 bases and at J to 2 bases, leaving 9 bases not matched to a gene. Germline CDR1 SGHTA, CDR2 FQGTGA. CDR3: CASSPQGMLTYNEQFF. As DNA, the CDR3 is TGTGCCAGCAGCCCACAGGGGATGTTAACCTACAATGAGCAGTTCTTC.

In this sample, this clone turned up a few times. The chain employs TRBV6-1 and TRBJ2-4, with D possibly matching TRBD1 (6 bases). CDR3 size: 14 residues. The V gene lost 3 bases and the J gene lost 7 bases, with 13 bases spanning the gap. CDR1 is MNHNS and CDR2 is SASEGT in the germline V gene. The CDR3: CASSDLGAENIQYF. Here the CDR3 DNA reads TGTGCCAGCAGTGATCTGGGGGCGGAGAACATTCAGTACTTC.

The chain joins TRBV10-2 to TRBJ2-1, with 8 bases matching TRBD2. J gave up 7 bases and V 3 bases, and 8 bases lay outside the gene matches. Per germline, CDR1 WSHSY and CDR2 SAAADI. The CDR3 covers 15 residues. In DNA form, the CDR3 reads TGCGCCAGCAGTGAACCTAGCGGGTCGGGGAATGAGCAGTTCTTC. Translated: CASSEPSGSGNEQFF.

The chain links TRBV7-2 to TRBJ2-3, with TRBD2 matching 8 bases. The germline V gene encodes CDR1 SGHTA and CDR2 FQGNSA. V shed 1 base, J shed 2 bases, and the junction held 2 bases outside the gene matches. This CDR3 spans 15 amino acids. The CDR3 DNA reads as TGTGCCAGCAGCTTAGGAGCGGGGGACACAGATACGCAGTATTTT. Translating gives CASSLGAGDTDTQYF.

This clone was detected only once. The V call is TRBV4-2, the J call TRBJ2-2, with TRBD2 identical over 9 bases. The CDR3 length is 16 residues. Germline loops: CDR1 LGHNA, CDR2 YNFKEQ. Germline trimming cut 3 bases from V and 1 base from J; bases unmatched to any gene: 3. For the CDR3, the DNA is TGTGCCAGCAGCCACCGTAGCGGGGGGAACACCGGGGAGCTGTTTTTT. Translation: CASSHRSGGNTGELFF.

The chain carries TRBV5-1 and TRBJ2-2, with TRBD2 matching over 8 bases. CDR1 and CDR2 (germline): SGHRS, YFSETQ. J was trimmed by 5 bases and V by 1 base; bases with no gene match: 10. The CDR3 length is 17 residues. The CDR3, as DNA: TGCGCCAGCAGCTTGTCACCTCGGGGGGGTAGTACCGGGGAGCTGTTTTTT. It is translated as CASSLSPRGGSTGELFF.

V is TRBV10-1 and J is TRBJ1-6; a possible D gene is TRBD1 (6 bases). Trimming took off 0 bases at V and 4 bases at J, with 16 bases between the two ends. The germline V gene has CDR1 WNHNN and CDR2 SYGVQD (reference sequence). This CDR3 is 18 amino acids long. The CDR3 reads CASSESPSNRAYNSPLHF. DNA for the CDR3: TGCGCCAGCAGTGAGTCACCTAGTAACAGGGCTTATAATTCACCCCTCCACTTT.

The chain carries TRBV6-1 and TRBJ2-1; 9 positions match TRBD2. The CDR3 contains 17 residues. CDR1 and CDR2 from the germline V gene are MNHNS and SASEGT. The junction had 5 bases not matched to a gene; V was cut back by 1 base and J by 1 base. The CDR3 sequence: CASSEGTGLASYNEQFF. The DNA of the CDR3 is TGTGCCAGCAGTGAAGGGACCGGACTAGCGTCCTACAATGAGCAGTTCTTC.

This clone was counted a single time. This sequence joins TRBV15 and TRBJ2-7, with TRBD2 matching 7 bases. This CDR3 region has 16 residues. The V segment lost 1 base and the J segment 0 bases; nucleotides outside the gene matches: 6. Germline V gene data show CDR1 as LNHNV and CDR2 as YYDKDF (reference sequence). As DNA, the CDR3 is TGTGCCACCAGCAGAGGCCCCGGCGGGAGCTCCTACGAGCAGTACTTC. It yields the protein CATSRGPGGSSYEQYF.

The chain employs TRBV6-5 and TRBJ1-2; possibly TRBD1 for D (6 bases). The V gene lost 5 bases and the J gene lost 5 bases, with 12 bases spanning the gap. The CDR3 length is 13 residues. Looked up from germline, CDR1 is MNHEY and CDR2 is SVGAGI. CDR3 residues: CASSHGQPYGYTF. As DNA, the CDR3 is TGTGCCAGCAGTCACGGACAGCCATATGGCTACACCTTC.

Here the CDR3 reads CASSSGRFYEQFF. DNA of the CDR3: TGTGCCAGCAGCTCCGGGAGGTTCTATGAGCAGTTCTTC. V gene TRBV7-9 combines with J gene TRBJ2-1, with TRBD2 identical over 7 bases. The CDR3 covers 13 residues. After removal of 4 bases from V and 8 bases from J, the junction contained 5 bases not matched to a gene. The V gene's germline CDR1 is SEHNR and CDR2 FQNEAQ (reference sequence).